This TCR beta chain comes out of a study of CD8+CD57+ T cells in acquired aplastic anemia. Study details: Average DNA yield from sorted CD4+ and CD8+ cells was about 3.2 ug.

According to the study, genomic DNA was the template for TCR beta VDJ and CDR3 profiling. MiXCR, applied by TCRdb to the reads, yields one record per CDR3 protein. The sample consists of about 160,000 distinct CDR3 sequences, approximately 44% of them appearing once. Details on this clonotype: Antigen unknown.

Regarding the study as a whole: CD8+ Simpson's diversity did not differ significantly between patients and controls. The number of CD8+ CDR3 sequences shared by patients and controls was twenty-nine.

Germline assignment: CDR1 SGHAT and CDR2 FQDESV (reference sequence). The CDR3 is made up of 14 amino acids. V was shortened by 4 bases and J by 6 bases, with 14 bases between the two germline ends. The source material was sorted CD4+, CD8+, or CD8+CD57+ T cells (not recorded which) from PBMCs. This receptor was identified in a human donor in good health. The chain carries TRBV11-1 and TRBJ2-3; the D gene is possibly TRBD2 (5 bases). The CDR3 spells CASSSGLGPDTQYF. CDR3 nucleotide sequence: TGTGCCAGCAGCTCCGGACTTGGCCCGGATACGCAGTATTTT.